The clone carrying this TCR beta chain has only one observation. The sample originates from a study of T cell changes during pregnancy in multiple sclerosis. The germline CDR1 and CDR2 sequences are SEHNR and FQNEAQ (reference sequence). V was shortened by 4 bases and J by 2 bases, with 9 bases between the two germline ends. This CDR3 is 14 amino acids long. Sequenced by immunoSEQ multiplex PCR; TCRdb stores in-frame clones only, minus some. The repertoire includes tens of thousands of clones, less than 90% of them detected once, and roughly 3.3% sits in the top ten. The material was peripheral blood, obtained before pregnancy. The rearrangement links TRBV7-9 to TRBJ2-1; D might be TRBD1 (5 bases). This TCR was recovered from a female donor with multiple sclerosis, enrolled in a pregnancy study. CDR3 loop: CASSSGMAYNEQFF. The CDR3 nucleotides read TGTGCCAGCAGCTCAGGGATGGCCTACAATGAGCAGTTCTTC.